Below are 8 T cell receptor beta chains sequenced from a single sample in a study of human T cells and chemical hapten exposure. Time point described: patch test 1, 2 weeks after DPC sensitization. The treatment: therapeutic diphenylcyclopropenone sensitization with weekly scalp DPC. One entry per CDR3 protein, called by TCRdb with MiXCR from the RACE reads. The repertoire consists of over 12,000 distinct CDR3 sequences, with about 16% occurring once and the leading ten covering about 7.8%. The source was whole blood, collected in connection with sensitization to the hapten diphenylcyclopropenone (DPC). The receptor source for this set is a woman in her twenties or thirties with alopecia areata. Some clones in this sample may be carry-over from other donors' samples.

The table lists this clonotype with many counts. The chain carries TRBV6-1 and TRBJ1-5; D unclear. V was cut by 4 bases and J by 0 bases, with 7 bases left in between. Germline-derived CDR1 and CDR2 are MNHNS and SASEGT. The CDR3 is made up of 14 amino acids. The CDR3 protein is CASSGRISNQPQHF. The CDR3 bases are TGTGCCAGCAGTGGAAGGATTAGCAATCAGCCCCAGCATTTT.

J is TRBJ2-1 and V is TRBV7-9; 9 bases fit TRBD1. Germline V gene lookup returns CDR1 SEHNR and CDR2 FQNEAQ (reference sequence). The trim removed 5 bases at V and 1 base at J, leaving 6 bases unmatched. The CDR3 is 16 residues long. The CDR3 DNA reads TGTGCCAGCAGCCTAGACAGGGGGGATTCCTACAATGAGCAGTTCTTC. Translation: CASSLDRGDSYNEQFF.

This clonotype is deemed medium-sized. This chain links TRBV20-1 with TRBJ2-3; either TRBD1 or TRBD2 may supply D (5 bases each). The CDR3 is 15 residues long. V lost 6 bases, J lost 3 bases, and 19 bases lay in between. Germline V gene sequence: CDR1 DFQATT, CDR2 SNEGSKA (reference sequence). As DNA, the CDR3 is TGCAGTGCCCTGAATCTGGGGGACCAAACAGATACGCAGTATTTT. It codes for CSALNLGDQTDTQYF.

Many counts were recorded for this clonotype. The J gene is TRBJ1-1, the V gene TRBV6-4; no clear D. From germline, CDR1 is MRHNA and CDR2 SNTAGT. Between the trimmed V and J ends, which lost 6 bases and 4 bases, there was a span of 6 bases. The CDR3 covers 11 residues. CDR3 bases: TGTGCCAGCAGGAAGGGCACTGAAGCTTTCTTT. Translation gives CASRKGTEAFF.

This clonotype was detected ten times or more. The chain couples TRBV5-8 to TRBJ2-2, with unresolved D. Germline CDR1 is SGHTS and CDR2 is YDEGEE. The CDR3 consists of 12 residues. Trimming removed 5 bases at V and 7 bases at J, with 9 bases between. Written as DNA, the CDR3 is TGTGCCAGCAGTCCAAGGTTCGGGGAGCTGTTTTTT. Amino acid sequence: CASSPRFGELFF.

This clonotype ranks as medium-sized (0.01 to 0.1%). The V and J genes are TRBV27 and TRBJ1-6; D not resolved. V lost 10 bases to trimming and J lost 5 bases, with 9 bases between them. The CDR3 sequence is 12 residues long. CDR1 is MNHEY and CDR2 is SMNVEV in the germline V gene (reference sequence). In DNA, the CDR3 is TGTGCCACAAGGCGGGATAATTCACCCCTCCACTTT. Translated, it gives CATRRDNSPLHF.

This clonotype was detected many times. The J gene is TRBJ2-2, the V gene TRBV5-1, with 9 positions matching TRBD1. V dropped 1 base and J dropped 5; count of bases not matched to a gene: 12. CDR3 size: 18 residues. Per germline, CDR1 SGHRS and CDR2 YFSETQ. CDR3 loop: CASSLFPVGTGPTGELFF. CDR3 sequence (DNA): TGCGCCAGCAGCTTGTTCCCCGTCGGGACAGGGCCAACCGGGGAGCTGTTTTTT.

This clonotype was counted ten times or more. The chain combines TRBV2 with TRBJ2-1; D unresolved. The CDR3 totals 13 residues. Looked up from germline, CDR1 is SNHLY and CDR2 is FYNNEI. Trimming shortened V by 3 bases and J by 2 bases, and 5 bases separated the two germline ends. CDR3 loop: CASSDKAYNEQFF. The CDR3, as DNA: TGTGCCAGCAGTGACAAGGCCTACAATGAGCAGTTCTTC.